Included here is one T cell receptor beta chain sequence, with context. The table came from immunoSEQ multiplex PCR; TCRdb's copy has only in-frame clones and leaves some out. The sample consists of about 280,000 clones, about 82% of them appearing once. This record belongs to a study of blood T cell repertoires in COVID-19. The specimen sequenced was peripheral blood. This TCR derives from a man aged 45-60 years with active or convalescent COVID-19.

The chain's CDR3 is CASSSDINYGYTF. Written as DNA, the CDR3 is TGTGCCAGCTCTTCGGACATCAACTATGGCTACACCTTC. The V and J genes are TRBV18 and TRBJ1-2; D might be TRBD1 (5 bases). The CDR3 runs to 13 residues. Germline assignment: CDR1 KGHSH and CDR2 LQKENI. V dropped 6 bases and J dropped 2 bases, with 10 bases sitting between them.